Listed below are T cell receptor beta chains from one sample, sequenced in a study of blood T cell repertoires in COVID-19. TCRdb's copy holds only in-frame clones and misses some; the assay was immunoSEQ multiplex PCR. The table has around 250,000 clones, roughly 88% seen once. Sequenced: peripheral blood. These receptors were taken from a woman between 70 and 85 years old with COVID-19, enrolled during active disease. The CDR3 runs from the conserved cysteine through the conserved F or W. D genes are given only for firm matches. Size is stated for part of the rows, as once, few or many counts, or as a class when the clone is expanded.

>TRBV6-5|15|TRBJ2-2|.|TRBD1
TGTGCCAGCAGTTACCAGGGGGCGAACACCGGGGAGCTGTTTTTT
CASSYQGANTGELFF
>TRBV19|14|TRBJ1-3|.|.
TGTGCCAGTAGTATAGGACACGCTGGAAACACCATATATTTT
CASSIGHAGNTIYF
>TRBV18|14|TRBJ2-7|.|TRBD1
TGTGCCAGCTTAACAGGGGAAAAAAGCTACGAGCAGTACTTC
CASLTGEKSYEQYF
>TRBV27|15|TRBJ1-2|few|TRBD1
TGTGCCAGCAGGCCTACCGGGACAGGGGGTCGCGGCTACACCTTC
CASRPTGTGGRGYTF
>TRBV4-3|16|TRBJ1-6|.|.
TGCGCCAGCAGCCAAGAAGTGAGGGCTCCCAATTCACCCCTCCACTTT
CASSQEVRAPNSPLHF
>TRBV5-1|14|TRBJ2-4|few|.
TGCGCCAGCAGCTTCGGGGGAACCAAAAACATTCAGTACTTC
CASSFGGTKNIQYF
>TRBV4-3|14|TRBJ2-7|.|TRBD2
TGCGCCAGCAGCCAAGGGACTAGCTATGACGAGCAGTACTTC
CASSQGTSYDEQYF
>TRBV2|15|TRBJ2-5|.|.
TGTGCCAGCAGTGTTCATTCAGGGCCTCAAGAGACCCAGTACTTC
CASSVHSGPQETQYF
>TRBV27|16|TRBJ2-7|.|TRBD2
TGTGCCAGCAGTTACGCCGGGCTAGCGGGAAAGTACGAGCAGTACTTC
CASSYAGLAGKYEQYF
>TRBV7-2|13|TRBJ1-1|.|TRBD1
TGTGCCAGCAGCCAACAGGGGGCGATTGAAGCTTTCTTT
CASSQQGAIEAFF
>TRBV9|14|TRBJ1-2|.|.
TGTGCCAGCAGCGTACAGGATATGGGCTATGGCTACACCTTC
CASSVQDMGYGYTF
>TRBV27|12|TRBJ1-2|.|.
TGTGCCAGCAGCCAGGGTAACTATGGCTACACCTTC
CASSQGNYGYTF
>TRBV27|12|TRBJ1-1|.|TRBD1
TGTGGACAGGGGGTGGGGAACACTGAAGCTTTCTTT
CGQGVGNTEAFF
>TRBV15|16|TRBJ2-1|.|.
TGTGCCACCAGCAGAGAAAGAGCTAGCTCCTACAATGAGCAGTTCTTC
CATSRERASSYNEQFF
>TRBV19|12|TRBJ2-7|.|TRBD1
TGTGCCACCCGGGACAGGTACTACGAGCAGTACTTC
CATRDRYYEQYF
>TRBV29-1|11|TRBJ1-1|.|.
TGCAGCGTTGGTCTTTTGGGACACTCCTTCTTT
CSVGLLGHSFF
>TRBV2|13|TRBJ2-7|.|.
TGTGCCAGCAGTGTGGAGGGAGCCCACGAGCAGTACTTC
CASSVEGAHEQYF
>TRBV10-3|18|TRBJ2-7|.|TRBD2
TGTGCCATCAGACCCGGGACTAGCGGGAGGTCCGAGACCTACGAGCAGTACTTC
CAIRPGTSGRSETYEQYF
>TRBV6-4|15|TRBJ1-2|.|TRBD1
TGTGCCAGCAGTGACTCCCGGGACAGCCGGCGTGGCTACACCTTC
CASSDSRDSRRGYTF
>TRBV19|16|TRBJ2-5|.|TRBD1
TGTGCCAGTAGTATCAAGGGGACAGGGGAAGGGGAGACCCAGTACTTC
CASSIKGTGEGETQYF
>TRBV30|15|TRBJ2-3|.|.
TGTGCCTGGAGACCAGGGGTAGGGGTCACAGATACGCAGTATTTT
CAWRPGVGVTDTQYF
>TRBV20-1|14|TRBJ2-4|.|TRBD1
TGCAGTGCTAGTCTCCGGGACAGGGGAAACATTCAGTACTTC
CSASLRDRGNIQYF
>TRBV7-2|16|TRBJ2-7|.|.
TGTGCCAGCAGCTTAGATTCAGCGGGCTCGCCCTACGAGCAGTACTTC
CASSLDSAGSPYEQYF
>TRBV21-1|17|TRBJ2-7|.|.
TGTGCCAGCAGCCCGGGGTGGACCGGAATCAGCTCCTACGAGCAGTACTTC
CASSPGWTGISSYEQYF
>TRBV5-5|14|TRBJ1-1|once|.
TGTGCCAGCAGCTTGGGACTTCAGAACACTGAAGCTTTCTTT
CASSLGLQNTEAFF
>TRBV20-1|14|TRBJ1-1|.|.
TGCAGTGCTAGTCCATTACACATGAACACTGAAGCTTTCTTT
CSASPLHMNTEAFF
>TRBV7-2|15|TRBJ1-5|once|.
TGTGCCAGCAGCTTAGTTTCCCAGGGGAATCAGCCCCAGCATTTT
CASSLVSQGNQPQHF
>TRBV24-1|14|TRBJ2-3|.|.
TGTGCCACCAGTGCGGCGGACTCCACAGATACGCAGTATTTT
CATSAADSTDTQYF
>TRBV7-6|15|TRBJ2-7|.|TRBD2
TGTGCCAGCAGCTTAAATCCCGCGGGGGGCTACGAGCAGTACTTC
CASSLNPAGGYEQYF
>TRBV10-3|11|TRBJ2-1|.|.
TGTGCCATCAGTGAGTCGCGGGGGCAGTTCTTC
CAISESRGQFF
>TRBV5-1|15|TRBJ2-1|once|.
TGCGCCAGCAGCGCGCTTCAAAACTCCTACAATGAGCAGTTCTTC
CASSALQNSYNEQFF
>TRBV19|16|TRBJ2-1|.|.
TGTGCCAGTACCCTGAATGGACTAACGAGCAACAATGAGCAGTTCTTC
CASTLNGLTSNNEQFF
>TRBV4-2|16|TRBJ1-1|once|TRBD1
TGTGCCAGCAGCCAAGCCATCTGGACAGGCGGCACTGAAGCTTTCTTT
CASSQAIWTGGTEAFF
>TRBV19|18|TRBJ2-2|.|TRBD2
TGTGCCAGTAGTATGAGTCTAGCGGGAGGCACGGGGACCGGGGAGCTGTTTTTT
CASSMSLAGGTGTGELFF
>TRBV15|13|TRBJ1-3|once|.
TGTGCCACCCGCCTAGGTTCTGAAAACACCATATATTTT
CATRLGSENTIYF
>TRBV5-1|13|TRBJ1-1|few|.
TGCGCCAGCAGCTTGGGTCCGGGAGAAGAAGCTTTCTTT
CASSLGPGEEAFF
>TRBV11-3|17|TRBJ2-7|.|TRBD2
TGTGCCAGCAGCTTCGGGACTAGCAGAGATGGGAGCTACGAGCAGTACTTC
CASSFGTSRDGSYEQYF
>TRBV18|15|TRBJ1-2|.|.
TGTGCCAGCTCACAGCACAGGGAAGCAGCCTATGGCTACACCTTC
CASSQHREAAYGYTF
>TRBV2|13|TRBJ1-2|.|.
TGTGCCAGCAGTGAAATCGGGGGGTATGGCTACACCTTC
CASSEIGGYGYTF
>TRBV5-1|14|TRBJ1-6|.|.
TGCGCCAGCAGCCGATCCGGGAGGCCTAAATCCCTCCACTTT
CASSRSGRPKSLHF
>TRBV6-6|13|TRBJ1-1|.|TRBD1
TGTGCCAGCAGTCGGGACAGGGTCACTGAAGCTTTCTTT
CASSRDRVTEAFF
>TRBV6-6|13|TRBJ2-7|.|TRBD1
TGTGCCAGCAGTTCGACAGGGCCCTACGAGCAGTACTTC
CASSSTGPYEQYF
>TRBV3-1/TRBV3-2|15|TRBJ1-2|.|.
TGTGCCAGCAGCCAAGGTGCGACAGCTAACTATGGCTACACCTTC
CASSQGATANYGYTF
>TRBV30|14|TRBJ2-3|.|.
TGTGCCTGGAGCGGCGGTCACCGCGAGGATACGCAGTATTTT
CAWSGGHREDTQYF
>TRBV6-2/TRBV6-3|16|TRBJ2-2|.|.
TGTGCCAGCAGTTACTCTAGCGGAGCGAACACCGGGGAGCTGTTTTTT
CASSYSSGANTGELFF
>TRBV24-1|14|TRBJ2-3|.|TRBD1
TGTGCCAGCTCAGGGGGCGCGGCCACAGATACGCAGTATTTT
CASSGGAATDTQYF
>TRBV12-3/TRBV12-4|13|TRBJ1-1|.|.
TGTGCCAGCAGTTTATACACTAATGGGGAAGCTTTCTTT
CASSLYTNGEAFF
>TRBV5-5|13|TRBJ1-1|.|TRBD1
TGTGCCAGCATGCGACAGGGGTACACTGAAGCTTTCTTT
CASMRQGYTEAFF
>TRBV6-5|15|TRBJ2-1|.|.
TGTGCCAGCAGTATTTCACAGGGTTCCTACAATGAGCAGTTCTTC
CASSISQGSYNEQFF
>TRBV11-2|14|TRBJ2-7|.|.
TGTGCCAGCAGCTTAAACAGACTACCCTACGAGCAGTACTTC
CASSLNRLPYEQYF
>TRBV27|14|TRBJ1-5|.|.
TGTGCCAGCTCCAAGGGAGACAGGAATCAGCCCCAGCATTTT
CASSKGDRNQPQHF
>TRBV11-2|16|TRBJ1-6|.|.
TGTGCCAGCAGCCAATTGAAAACAGGGTTGGGTTCACCCCTCCACTTT
CASSQLKTGLGSPLHF
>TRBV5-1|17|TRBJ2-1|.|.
TGCGCCAGCAGCCCCATCCCCGGGGTGGGGTCCTACAATGAGCAGTTCTTC
CASSPIPGVGSYNEQFF
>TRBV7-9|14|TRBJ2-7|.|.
TGTGCCAGCAGCTCCTCCGGGACAATGTACGAGCAGTACTTC
CASSSSGTMYEQYF
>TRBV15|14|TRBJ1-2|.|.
TGTGCCACCAGCAAGGCGGGGAGGGACTATGGCTACACCTTC
CATSKAGRDYGYTF
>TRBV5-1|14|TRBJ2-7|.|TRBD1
TGCGCCAGCAGCTTAGGACAGGGTGGCTACGAGCAGTACTTC
CASSLGQGGYEQYF
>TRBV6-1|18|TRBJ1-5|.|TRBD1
TGTGCCAGCAGTGACGTACCTCCGGGACAGGCTAGCAATCAGCCCCAGCATTTT
CASSDVPPGQASNQPQHF
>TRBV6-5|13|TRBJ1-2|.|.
TGTGCCAGCGGTAGGGGTCGACACTATGGCTACACCTTC
CASGRGRHYGYTF